The source of this T cell receptor (beta chain) is a study of Tregs in tolerant kidney transplant recipients. Recipients received nonmyeloablative bone marrow transplants from related graft donors, with transient mixed chimerism. CD4+CD25+CD127- Tregs, CD4+CD25- non-Tregs, CD4 and CD8 cells were sorted. The data were produced by immunoSEQ multiplex PCR, yet TCRdb's version contains in-frame clones alone and is incomplete. The sample has about 81,000 clones, 75% to 95% seen once. From germline, CDR1 is LGHNA and CDR2 YNFKEQ. This CDR3 is 16 amino acids long. V was cut by 2 bases and J by 4 bases, with 17 bases left in between. Whole-study findings and limits: Findings come from small patient numbers and require larger validation. Expanding Tregs on activated donor B cells appeared to best identify donor-specific TCRbeta clones.

This clone has only one observation. Antigen specificity is unknown. Sequences were derived from CD4+ T cells from blood (PBMCs), sampled 24 months after the transplant. The chain links TRBV4-2 to TRBJ1-2, with D perhaps TRBD1 (6 bases). The clonotype comes from a human patient who received a combined kidney and bone marrow transplant. Some T cells may have come from the graft donor. DNA of the CDR3: TGTGCCAGCAGCCAATGTTCTGGGGGCGACTGCTATGGCTACACCTTC. This encodes CASSQCSGGDCYGYTF.